This TCR beta chain was found in a study of blood T cell repertoires in COVID-19. At the level of the study: The analysed material was cDNA or gDNA that came from T cells, B-cell-depleted T cells, or PBMCs.

Germline CDR1 LGHNA, CDR2 YSLEER. Trimming removed 1 base at V and 6 bases at J, with 18 bases between. There are 16 residues in the CDR3. Authors' methods: Using reference gene primer amplification, nucleated cell counts were estimated. The repertoire was sequenced with immunoSEQ multiplex PCR; TCRdb's copy has only in-frame clones and lacks some. The V and J calls and the clone size are those of that table, but D and trimming were determined from the DNA. The repertoire holds fewer than 350,000 clones, with roughly 86% as singletons. The chain couples TRBV4-3 to TRBJ1-1, with D possibly being TRBD1 (6 bases). The receptor comes from a woman aged 50 to 65 who had recovered from COVID-19. Material for sequencing was peripheral blood. CDR3 residues: CASSQGLGQVLPEAFF. The DNA of the CDR3 is TGCGCCAGCAGCCAAGGATTGGGACAAGTGTTGCCTGAAGCTTTCTTT.